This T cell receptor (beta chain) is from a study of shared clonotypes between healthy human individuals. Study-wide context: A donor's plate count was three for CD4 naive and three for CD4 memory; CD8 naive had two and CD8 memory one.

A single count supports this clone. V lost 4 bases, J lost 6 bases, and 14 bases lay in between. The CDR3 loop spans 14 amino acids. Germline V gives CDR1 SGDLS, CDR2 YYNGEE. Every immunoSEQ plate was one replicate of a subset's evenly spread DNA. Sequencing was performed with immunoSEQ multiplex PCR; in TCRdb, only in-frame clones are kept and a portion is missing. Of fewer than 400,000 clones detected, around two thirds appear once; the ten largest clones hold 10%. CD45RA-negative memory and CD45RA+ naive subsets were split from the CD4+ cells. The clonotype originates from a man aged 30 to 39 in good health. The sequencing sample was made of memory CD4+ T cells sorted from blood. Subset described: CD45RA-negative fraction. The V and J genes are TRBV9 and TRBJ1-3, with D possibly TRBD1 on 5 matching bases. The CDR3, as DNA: TGTGCCAGCAGCCCGAGGGACCTAATAAACACCATATATTTT. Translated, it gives CASSPRDLINTIYF.